Given below is one T cell receptor beta chain in context. Its antigen is unknown. No much larger clone is present one base from it, and per-base qualities are unavailable. The immunoSEQ Assay, a bias-controlled multiplex PCR, was used to amplify TCRbeta CDR3 regions from genomic DNA. The authors' analysis ran thus. The number of nucleated cells in each sample was estimated by amplification of reference gene primers within the assay. To quantify the absolute abundance of each unique TCRbeta CDR3 rearrangement, sequence reads were collapsed and filtered. For each sample, productive Simpson clonality was calculated by taking the square root of Simpson's diversity index across productive rearrangements. TCRdb took this table from immuneACCESS and kept in-frame rearrangements with V and J called. Such tables lack part of the clones; where checked against another copy, unresolved V genes explain under half of the gap, and the rest is unexplained. The V and J calls and the clone size are those of that table, but D and trimming were determined from the DNA. The sample table records approximately 100,000 clones; over 75% of these occur just once. The ten largest clones represent 20% to 25% of the sample.

This entry belongs to a study of blood T cell repertoires in COVID-19 (dated by TCRdb to the early 2020s). Context from the whole study: Collaborator samples came from the United States, Italy and Spain and covered acute and convalescent phases of COVID-19. A de-identified subject ID, COVID-19 status, age in years and sex were almost always included in the sample metadata. The prospective study material was composed of cDNA or gDNA derived from T cells, B-cell-depleted T cells, or PBMCs. Where available, HLA class I and class II types were taken from metadata supplied by the sample provider and were not determined by assay-based typing. The repertoires were released in a freely available public database intended as a resource for research on the immune response to SARS-CoV-2. Deeply sampled blood TCRbeta repertoires from subjects exposed to, actively infected with, or recovered from COVID-19 were included in the dataset. Samples came from the ongoing ImmuneRACE study (first 160 participants) plus 1,254 subjects from 6 global collaborators.

Collaborating institutions collected whole blood in K2EDTA tubes following their own protocols. For TCRbeta analysis, collaborator samples were shipped as frozen whole blood, as isolated PBMCs, or as DNA extracted from either sample type. The CDR3 spans 14 residues, from the cysteine through the phenylalanine. The read is trimmed to its CDR3 DNA, 42 bases read in frame from base 1. CDR1 is given as MRHNA and CDR2 as SNTAGT, both from the germline V gene. V is pruned by 1 base and J by 8 bases, leaving 4 bases of the junction without a gene match. What the study reported, not specific to this receptor: The amount of clinical and demographic metadata varied by source and participant and was provided uncurated.

The TCR was taken from a man between 65 and 85 years old with active or convalescent COVID-19. The sequenced sample consisted of peripheral blood. The rearrangement joined TRBV6-4 to TRBJ1-2, with 10 bases in between that match TRBD1. Read as DNA, the sequence is TGTGCCAGCAGTGACTGGACAGGGGGTGGAGGCTACACCTTC. Its protein product is CASSDWTGGGGYTF.